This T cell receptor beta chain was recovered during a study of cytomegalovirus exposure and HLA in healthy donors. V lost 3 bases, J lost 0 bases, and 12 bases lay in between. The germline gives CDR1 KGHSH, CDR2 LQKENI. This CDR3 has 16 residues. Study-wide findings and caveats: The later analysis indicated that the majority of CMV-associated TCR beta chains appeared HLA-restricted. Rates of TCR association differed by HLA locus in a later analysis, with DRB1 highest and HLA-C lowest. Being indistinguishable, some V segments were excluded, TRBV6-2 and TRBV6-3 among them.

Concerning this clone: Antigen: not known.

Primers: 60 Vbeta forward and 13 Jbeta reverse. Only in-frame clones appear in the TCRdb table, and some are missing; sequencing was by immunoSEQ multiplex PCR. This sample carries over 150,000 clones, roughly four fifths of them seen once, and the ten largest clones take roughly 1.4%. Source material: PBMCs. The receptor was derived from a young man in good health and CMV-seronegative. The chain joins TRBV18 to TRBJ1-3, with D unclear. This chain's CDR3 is CASSPQEPGSGNTIYF. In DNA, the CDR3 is TGTGCCAGCTCACCCCAGGAACCCGGCTCTGGAAACACCATATATTTT.